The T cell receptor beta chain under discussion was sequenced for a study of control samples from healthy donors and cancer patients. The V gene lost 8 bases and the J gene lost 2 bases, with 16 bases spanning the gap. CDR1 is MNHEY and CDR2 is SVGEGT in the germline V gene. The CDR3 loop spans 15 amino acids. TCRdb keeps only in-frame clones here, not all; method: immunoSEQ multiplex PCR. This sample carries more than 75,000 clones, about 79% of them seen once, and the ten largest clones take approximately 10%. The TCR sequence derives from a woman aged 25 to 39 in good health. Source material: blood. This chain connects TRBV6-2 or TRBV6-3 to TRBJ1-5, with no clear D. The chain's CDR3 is CASGREGSGNQPQHF. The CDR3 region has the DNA TGTGCCAGCGGCCGAGAGGGAAGCGGCAATCAGCCCCAGCATTTT.